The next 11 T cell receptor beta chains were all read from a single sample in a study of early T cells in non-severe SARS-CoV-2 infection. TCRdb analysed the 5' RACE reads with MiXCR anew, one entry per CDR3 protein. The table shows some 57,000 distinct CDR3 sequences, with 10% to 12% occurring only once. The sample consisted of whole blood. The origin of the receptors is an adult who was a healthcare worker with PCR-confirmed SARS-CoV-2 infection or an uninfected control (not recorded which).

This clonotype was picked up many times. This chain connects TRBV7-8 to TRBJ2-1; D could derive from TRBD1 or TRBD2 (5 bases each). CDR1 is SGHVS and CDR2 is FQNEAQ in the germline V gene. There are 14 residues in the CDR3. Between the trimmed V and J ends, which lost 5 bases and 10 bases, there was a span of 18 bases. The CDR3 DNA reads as TGTGCCAGCAGCCCCGGGACCCCCAATGGGGAGCAGTTCTTC. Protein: CASSPGTPNGEQFF.

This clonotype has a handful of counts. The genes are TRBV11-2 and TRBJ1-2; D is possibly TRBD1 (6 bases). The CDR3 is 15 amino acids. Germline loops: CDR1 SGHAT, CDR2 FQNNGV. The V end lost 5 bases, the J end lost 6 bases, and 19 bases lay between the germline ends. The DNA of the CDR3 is TGTGCCAGCAGCCCTCCTCCGGGGGACAAGGATGGCTACACCTTC. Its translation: CASSPPPGDKDGYTF.

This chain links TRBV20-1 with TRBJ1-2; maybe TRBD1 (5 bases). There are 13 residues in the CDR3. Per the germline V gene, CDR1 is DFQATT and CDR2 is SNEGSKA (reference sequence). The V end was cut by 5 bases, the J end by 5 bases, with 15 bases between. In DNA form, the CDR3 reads TGCAGTGCTGCGCGGCAGGGACTATATGGCTACACCTTC. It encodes CSAARQGLYGYTF.

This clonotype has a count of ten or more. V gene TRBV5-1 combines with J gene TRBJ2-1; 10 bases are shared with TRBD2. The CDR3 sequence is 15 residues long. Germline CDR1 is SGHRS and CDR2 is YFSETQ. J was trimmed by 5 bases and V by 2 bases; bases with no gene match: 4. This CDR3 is CASSFLAGEDNEQFF. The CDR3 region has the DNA TGCGCCAGCAGCTTTCTAGCGGGGGAGGACAATGAGCAGTTCTTC.

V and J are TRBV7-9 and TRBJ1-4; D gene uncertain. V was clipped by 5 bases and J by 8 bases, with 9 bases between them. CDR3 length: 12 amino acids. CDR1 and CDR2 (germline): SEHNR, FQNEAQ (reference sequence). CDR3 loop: CASSPTDEKLFF. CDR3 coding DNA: TGTGCCAGCAGCCCTACCGACGAAAAACTGTTTTTT.

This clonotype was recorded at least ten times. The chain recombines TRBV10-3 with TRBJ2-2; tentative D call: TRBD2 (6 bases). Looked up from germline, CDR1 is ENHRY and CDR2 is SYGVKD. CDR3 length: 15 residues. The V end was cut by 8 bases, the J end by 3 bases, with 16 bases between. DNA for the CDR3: TGTGCCATCCGATTAGCGGCGGGTGACACCGGGGAGCTGTTTTTT. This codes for CAIRLAAGDTGELFF.

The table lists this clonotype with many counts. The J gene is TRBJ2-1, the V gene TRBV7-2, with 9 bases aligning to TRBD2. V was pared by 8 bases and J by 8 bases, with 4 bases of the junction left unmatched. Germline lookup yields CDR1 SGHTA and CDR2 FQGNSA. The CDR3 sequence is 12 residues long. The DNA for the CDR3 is TGTGCCAGCGGGCGGGGGGGTTATGAGCAGTTCTTC. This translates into CASGRGGYEQFF.

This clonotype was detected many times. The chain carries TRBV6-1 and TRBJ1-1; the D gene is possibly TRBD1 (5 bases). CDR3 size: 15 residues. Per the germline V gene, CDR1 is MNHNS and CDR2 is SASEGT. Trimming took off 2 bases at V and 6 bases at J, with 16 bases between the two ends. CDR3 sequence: CASSELGGAVAEAFF. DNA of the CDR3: TGTGCCAGCAGTGAATTAGGAGGGGCGGTCGCTGAAGCTTTCTTT.

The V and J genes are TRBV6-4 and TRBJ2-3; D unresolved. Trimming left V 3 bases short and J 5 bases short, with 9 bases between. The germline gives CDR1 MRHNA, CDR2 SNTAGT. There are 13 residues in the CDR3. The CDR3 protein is CASSEGLRDTQYF. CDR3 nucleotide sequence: TGTGCCAGCAGTGAGGGCCTGCGAGATACGCAGTATTTT.

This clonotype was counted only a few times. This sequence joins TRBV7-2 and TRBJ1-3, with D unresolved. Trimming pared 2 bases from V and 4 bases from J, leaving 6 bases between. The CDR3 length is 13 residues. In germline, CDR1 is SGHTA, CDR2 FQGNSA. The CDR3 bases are TGTGCCAGCAGCTTAAACTGGGGAAACACCATATATTTT. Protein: CASSLNWGNTIYF.

CDR3 in amino acids: CASSFYRDTLSTEAFF. CDR3 sequence (DNA): TGCGCCAGCAGCTTTTATCGGGACACCCTGAGCACTGAAGCTTTCTTT. The V gene is TRBV5-1, the J gene TRBJ1-1, with a tentative D call TRBD1 (6 bases). In germline, CDR1 is SGHRS, CDR2 YFSETQ. The V end lost 2 bases, the J end lost 4 bases, and 18 bases lay between the germline ends. The CDR3 contains 16 residues. Based on the CDR3 plus reference TRBV5-1 and TRBJ1-1, the full variable domain is KAGVTQTPRYLIKTRGQQVTLSCSPISGHRSVSWYQQTPGQGLQFLFEYFSETQRNKGNFPGRFSGRQFSNSRSEMNVSTLELGDSALYLCASSFYRDTLSTEAFFGQGTRLTVV.